This entry is about one T cell receptor (beta chain). The sample comes from a study of technical replicates of blood from a few donors. TCRdb keeps only in-frame clones here, not all; method: immunoSEQ multiplex PCR. The repertoire consists of 80,000 to 100,000 clones, with 92% occurring once and the leading ten covering roughly 0.28%. Germline V gene lookup returns CDR1 LNHNV and CDR2 YYDKDF (reference sequence). CDR3 length: 14 amino acids. V lost 7 bases, J lost 5 bases, and 6 bases stayed unmatched. The gene calls are TRBV15 and TRBJ1-5; 9 bases map to TRBD1. The source material was T cells isolated from PBMCs. The TCR was taken from a human donor in good health. The DNA for the CDR3 is TGTGCCACCACCAGGGGACAGGGTGATCAGCCCCAGCATTTT. This sequence encodes CATTRGQGDQPQHF.